Listed here are 3 T cell receptor beta chains from one sample, sequenced in a study of diagnostic markers for celiac disease. After re-calling the reads, TCRdb lists one entry per CDR3 protein, DNA absent. Listed are a few thousand distinct CDR3 sequences; 5.9% falls within the top ten. The sample comprised either unsorted cells or a sorted T cell fraction (not recorded which). These receptor sequences come from a human donor. This table probably holds off-target reads from a library built for another chain.

This clonotype counts as medium-sized by frequency. CDR3 sequence reads: CASSSYDSSGANVLTF. The chain links TRBV7-9 to TRBJ2-6. CDR1 is SEHNR, CDR2 FQNEAQ, per germline (reference sequence). The CDR3 runs to 16 residues.

This chain joins TRBV18 and TRBJ1-1; TCRdb selects TRBD1, and the lack of DNA leaves this call unchecked. The germline V gene has CDR1 KGHSH and CDR2 LQKENI. There are 13 residues in the CDR3. CDR3: CASSPPLGGTAFF.

J is TRBJ1-2 and V is TRBV4-3; TCRdb's assignment of TRBD1 cannot be checked, as there is no DNA. The CDR3 has 13 amino acids. The germline V gene encodes CDR1 LGHNA and CDR2 YSLEER. The CDR3 protein is CASSRVRGYGYTF.